This TCR beta chain is drawn from a study of cytomegalovirus exposure and HLA in healthy donors (dated by TCRdb to the late 2010s). With respect to the entire study: In an earlier analysis of some 550 of the donors, about 270 Gb of sequence data and approximately 100 million unique TCR beta sequences from about 190 million T cells were reported. Roughly 310 gigabases of sequencing data and 70 million to 100 million unique TCR sequences were included in an early release covering 550 to 650 HLA-typed donors. Of the 398 genotyped donors, around 81% fell in the genetic ancestry cluster associated with self-reported Caucasian donors. The study was designed to test whether signatures of past pathogen exposure could be identified by cataloging public T cell receptors. The T cell repertoires of several hundred subjects were profiled by immunosequencing and related to cytomegalovirus serostatus. In addition to the first cohort of 666 subjects, a separate validation cohort of about 120 different subjects was used. High-throughput TCR immunosequencing, statistical association of individual TCRs with disease status, and machine learning were combined to predict cytomegalovirus infection status. A later analysis re-examined previously published TCR beta repertoires from just over 650 donors and added high-resolution HLA genotyping to investigate patterns of TCR occurrence. Rather than using new phenotypic data, the later analysis identified candidate immune exposures from TCR beta sequences and from how often those sequences occurred across donors. To decide whether each TCR beta V gene segment behaved as functional or pseudogenic, an earlier analysis of fewer than 750 of the donors relied on high-throughput TCR beta sequencing. Donor age, sex, ethnicity and CMV serostatus were collected together with the repertoire data. In a later genetic analysis, genome-wide SNP genotypes for about 55% of the roughly 670 donors were used, and that subset was treated as a discovery cohort. Every repertoire in the discovery cohort had been generated on one and the same sequencing platform. Both class I and class II loci were covered by HLA typing, at four-digit resolution. Typing coverage differed by locus: A, B, C, DRB1 and DQB1 were typed in roughly 629-640 donors, DQA1 in about 500, DPA1 in 606, and DPB1 in about 450. Because of strong linkage in the cohort, five DR-DQ haplotypes were treated as single units for association and clustering. Among about 400 genotyped donors of the cohort, an average of about 240,000 unique TCR beta nucleotide sequences was sequenced per donor, of which 15% to 20% were non-productive.

This clone was counted only a few times. Its specific antigen is unknown. No quality values exist for individual bases; no much larger clone is one base distant. Library prep was done by the immunoSEQ multiplex PCR assay. For the multiplex PCR, a mixture combining 60 forward primers for TCR Vbeta segments and 13 reverse primers for TCR Jbeta segments was used. Amplification of the CDR3 region of rearranged TCR beta genes was performed with a multiplex PCR assay on genomic DNA. The Illumina HiSeq System was used to sequence the amplified TCR beta libraries as 87-base-pair reads. Regarding the original processing steps: A later analysis tallied around 80 million unique TCR beta chains across the 666 repertoires, and about 10 million of those chains were shared by two or more donors. Raw reads were error-corrected and collapsed into unique sequences by a nearest-neighbor algorithm in which closely related sequences were merged to remove PCR and sequencing errors. CDR3 sequences were aligned to IMGT reference sequences to assign V, D and J gene segments. For a sequence to be retained, a match of at least six nucleotides to both a V gene segment and a J gene segment was required. A rearrangement was called productive if the CDR3 had no stop codons and remained in frame with V and J, and every other rearrangement was called non-productive. CDR3 was defined according to IMGT convention as the region running from the second conserved V-encoded cysteine to the conserved J-encoded phenylalanine. In an earlier analysis of around 640 of the donors, sequences lacking an unambiguous match to a single V gene segment were excluded. An earlier analysis of just under 600 of the donors called V segments functional above 56.7% productive rearrangements and segregating when the between-donor standard deviation exceeded 5%. A statistical classification framework was developed to diagnose cytomegalovirus status using the catalog of TCR beta chain sequences. In a later analysis, V and J genes were assigned by comparing TCR nucleotide sequences against IMGT/GENE-DB human TR gene sequences. Using the TCRdist pipeline, a later analysis assigned CDR3 sequences along with most-parsimonious VDJ recombination scenarios. In a later analysis, every TCR beta chain was defined by the combination of its CDR3 amino acid sequence and its V-gene family, and reads without a unique V-gene family were dropped. To address suspected cross-contamination and a sequencing artifact, a later analysis removed some 620 highly shared, low-generation-probability nucleotide sequences. In a later analysis, a clonal expansion index for each public chain was calculated from normalized within-repertoire ranks of inferred template counts. In a later analysis, generation probabilities were computed with a VDJ recombination model fitted to out-of-frame rearrangements, and the resulting probabilities were checked against IGoR. A later analysis scored TCR-TCR, TCR-HLA and TCR-CMV co-occurrence with hypergeometric tests, applying a repertoire-size bias correction to TCR pairs. A later analysis estimated false discovery rates by permuting HLA or CMV assignments 20 times. A later analysis grouped co-occurring TCRs with DBSCAN, adding TCRdist sequence similarity when clustering within HLA-allele-positive subsets. Co-occurrence clustering excluded repertoires with fewer than 30,000 or more than 120,000 public chains, plus five with anomalous nucleotide sharing. TCRdb re-hosts the immuneACCESS table, in-frame sequences only. Its copies lack some clones; in the studies checked, an unresolved V gene accounts for under half of them, and the cause for the rest is not known. Clone size and V and J calls were adopted from that table, with D and trimming inferred from the DNA. The sample table shows under 150,000 clones, and 73% are seen once. The ten largest account for roughly 14% of the sample.

Paper-wide results and their limitations: It was suggested by the authors that the approach could potentially be generalized to other disease states and immunological phenotypes. HLA typing was unavailable for some donors at each locus, so association tests used only the typed subset. According to a later genetic analysis, donors in an Asian-associated ancestry cluster had fewer N-insertions in productive TCRs than the roughly 670-donor mean. In both the original and validation cohorts, the classifier was reported to diagnose cytomegalovirus status with high specificity and sensitivity. A further reported finding was that TCR beta sequences accurately predicted the HLA-A and HLA-B alleles for most subjects in the first cohort. For the cohort, immune exposure information was limited to CMV serostatus. Across donors, most TCR sequences were observed very rarely, whereas some public TCRs were present in many individuals. A later analysis found that TCR association rates varied across HLA loci, with DRB1 alleles showing the most associated TCRs and HLA-C alleles the fewest. Most CMV-associated TCR beta chains appeared to be HLA-restricted in a later analysis, and the HLA associations seemed to be driven largely by CMV exposure. A later genetic analysis associated a missense DCLRE1C variant with V-gene and J-gene trimming of TCR beta chains, and an independent cohort replicated the association. In vitro tests confirmed that three of the cytomegalovirus-associated TCR beta chains recognize cytomegalovirus antigens. In a later analysis, several top co-occurrence clusters were reported to appear linked to parvovirus B19, influenza, CMV and Epstein-Barr virus. The earlier analysis of fewer than 750 of the donors excluded roughly 17 rarely observed V segments, including chromosome 9 orphons, because counts were too low. Linkage disequilibrium might explain the correlated functional status among segregating V segments, but an unknown experimental factor could not be excluded. A total of about 150 TCR beta chains were listed by the study as associated with cytomegalovirus. Presence/absence analyses assumed roughly uniform sequencing depth across donors, an assumption that may not hold. Some IMGT-functional V segments, including TRBV6-2 and TRBV6-3, could not be told apart with the 87-base-pair reads, so those segments were excluded. In a later analysis, HLA-associated TCR beta chains were found to be more clonally expanded and to have lower generation probabilities than equally common non-associated chains. A group of highly shared sequence variants was considered likely to be a technical artifact of the sequencing pipeline. Broadly in line with IMGT annotations, most TCR beta V segments showed up in productive rearrangements about 90% or about 30% of the time in an earlier analysis of under 700 of the donors. Assigning TCR associations to individual alleles was difficult when HLA alleles, especially DR and DQ, strongly co-occurred. Specific HLA alleles were associated with around 18,000 TCR beta sequences at a false discovery rate of 0.05 in a later analysis. The cohort was sequenced for TCR beta chains only, and without alpha or paired-chain data the features that could be detected were limited.

The cohort comprised 550 to 700 healthy bone marrow donors. At the time of sampling, every cohort member was nominally healthy, though immune exposures that went unrecorded were likely present. CMV serostatus was positive for about 300 and negative for about 55% of the 666 cohort members, and was not recorded for this donor. A peripheral blood sample was provided by each donor, and peripheral blood mononuclear cells were used for TCR beta sequencing. Genomic DNA was extracted from the blood cell samples with the Qiagen DNeasy Blood Extraction Kit. The CDR3 goes from the cysteine to the phenylalanine over 15 residues. The read is trimmed to its CDR3 DNA, 45 bases read in frame from base 1. From the germline V gene, CDR1 is SGDLS and CDR2 is YYNGEE. Relative to germline, V is 0 bases shorter and J is 1 base shorter, with 10 bases between their ends.

The rearranged segments are TRBV9 and TRBJ1-1, with the D segment identity uncertain. This TCR came from a human donor in good health. The sequenced sample consisted of PBMCs. The sequence in DNA is TGTGCCAGCAGCGTAGGAATTCGGGAGAACACTGAAGCTTTCTTT. Its coded protein is CASSVGIRENTEAFF.